This T cell receptor (beta chain) was obtained from a study of blood T cell repertoires in COVID-19 (dated by TCRdb to about 2020). Regarding the complete study: The collaborator samples originated in the United States, Italy and Spain and spanned the acute and convalescent phases of COVID-19. Samples were obtained from the ongoing ImmuneRACE study (first 160 participants) and from 1,000 to 1,500 subjects provided by 6 global collaborators. A freely available public database, intended as a resource for researchers studying the immune response to SARS-CoV-2, is where the repertoires were released. Where available, HLA class I and class II types were obtained from metadata supplied by the sample provider rather than from assay-based typing. The material from the prospective study consisted of cDNA or gDNA derived from T cells, B-cell-depleted T cells, or PBMCs. Nearly every sample came with metadata listing a de-identified subject ID, COVID-19 status, age in years and sex. Deeply sampled blood TCRbeta repertoires from subjects exposed to, actively infected with, or recovered from COVID-19 were included in the dataset.

TCRbeta CDR3 regions were amplified from genomic DNA by means of the immunoSEQ Assay, a bias-controlled multiplex PCR. In the authors' own workflow: The number of nucleated cells in each sample was estimated by amplification of reference gene primers within the assay. Sequence reads were collapsed and filtered to measure the absolute abundance of every unique TCRbeta CDR3 rearrangement. Productive Simpson clonality was computed per sample as the square root of Simpson's diversity index over productive rearrangements. The immuneACCESS repertoire file appears here via TCRdb, limited to in-frame rearrangements. These files lack a portion of the clones; in checked studies, under half of the deficit traces to unresolved V genes, and the cause of the others is not known. V and J calls and clone size follow that table, whereas D and trimming were derived from the DNA. The sample contains approximately 270,000 clones, nearly 90% of them found a single time. In total, the top ten clones hold approximately 2% of the sample.

Based on the germline V gene (reference sequence), the CDR1 and CDR2 sequences are SEHNR and FQNEAQ. The V and J ends are trimmed by 2 bases and 0 bases, leaving 8 bases between them. The CDR3 starts with the cysteine, ends with the phenylalanine, and has 15 residues. Here the CDR3 DNA is all that survives: 45 bases in frame from base 1. Turning to this clone: What this receptor recognizes is not known. No much larger clone is present one base from it, and per-base qualities are unavailable.

Enrolling through a virtual design, the prospective study's participants ranged in age from roughly 18 to 90 years and lived across 24 United States geographic areas. Cohort assignment in the prospective study relied on participant-reported clinical history from a screening survey and a study questionnaire. Recovered participants in ImmuneRACE Cohort 3 were defined as having two consecutive negative NP/OP PCR tests, clearance from a healthcare professional, or resolution of symptoms. Mobile phlebotomists in the prospective study collected whole blood, serum and a nasopharyngeal or oropharyngeal swab from every participant. Over a roughly two-month period, participants in the prospective study had the option of providing additional blood draws and questionnaires. Prospective study blood samples were shipped either frozen or at room temperature before DNA extraction. Broader findings and caveats from the paper: The amount of clinical and demographic metadata varied by source and participant and was provided uncurated.

The sample was PBMCs or T cells enriched from blood (not recorded which). Here the chain combines TRBV7-9 and TRBJ2-1; a tentative D call is TRBD2 (5 bases match). This clonotype was sampled from a woman aged 55 to 70 who had recovered from COVID-19. The bases read TGTGCCAGCAGCTTAAGGGAGAGCTCCTACAATGAGCAGTTCTTC. This encodes CASSLRESSYNEQFF.